One sample yielded the 9 T cell receptor beta chains listed below, sequenced in a study of technical replicates of blood from a handful of donors. The assay was immunoSEQ multiplex PCR, and TCRdb's table has in-frame clones only and misses some. Here the sample spans approximately 12,000 clones, around 93% being singletons. Material for sequencing was PBMCs. The receptors were gathered from a human donor in good health.

The chain combines TRBV6-1 with TRBJ2-6; the D gene is possibly TRBD1 (6 bases). V was clipped by 3 bases and J by 0 bases, with 15 bases between them. The CDR3 covers 18 residues. Per germline, CDR1 MNHNS and CDR2 SASEGT. CDR3 nucleotides: TGTGCCAGCAGTGACCCCGACAGGTCAAACTCTGGGGCCAACGTCCTGACTTTC. Protein: CASSDPDRSNSGANVLTF.

The rearrangement joins TRBV19 to TRBJ1-5; the D gene is possibly TRBD1 (5 bases). V was cut by 4 bases and J by 2 bases, with 15 bases left in between. This CDR3 has 16 residues. The germline V gene has CDR1 LNHDA and CDR2 SQIVND (reference sequence). The CDR3 nucleotides are TGTGCCAGTAGTACCCATGGCAGGGATGGCAATCAGCCCCAGCATTTT. This encodes CASSTHGRDGNQPQHF. Combining the CDR3 with reference TRBV19 and TRBJ1-5 gives the whole variable domain DGGITQSPKYLFRKEGQNVTLSCEQNLNHDAMYWYRQDPGQGLRLIYYSQIVNDFQKGDIAEGYSVSREKKESFPLTVTSAQKNPTAFYLCASSTHGRDGNQPQHFGDGTRLSIL.

V gene TRBV7-9 combines with J gene TRBJ1-4; 7 nucleotides match TRBD1. This CDR3 has 14 amino acids. The germline V gene encodes CDR1 SEHNR and CDR2 FQNEAQ (reference sequence). V shed 5 bases, J shed 7 bases, and the junction held 7 bases outside the gene matches. The CDR3 coding sequence is TGTGCCAGCAGCCTAGAGGCAGGGGGTGAAAAACTGTTTTTT. Its translation: CASSLEAGGEKLFF.

The chain is built from TRBV28 and TRBJ2-2, with D possibly being TRBD1 (6 bases). V lost 5 bases and J lost 8, with 9 bases in between. The CDR3 consists of 12 residues. Germline CDR1 is MDHEN and CDR2 is SYDVKM. The chain's CDR3 is CASSRDRGELFF. In DNA, the CDR3 is TGTGCCAGCAGTCGAGACAGGGGGGAGCTGTTTTTT. The full variable domain, with the rest looked up from reference TRBV28 and TRBJ2-2, is DVKVTQSSRYLVKRTGEKVFLECVQDMDHENMFWYRQDPGLGLRLIYFSYDVKMKEKGDIPEGYSVSREKKERFSLILESASTNQTSMYLCASSRDRGELFFGEGSRLTVL.

The chain links TRBV6-1 to TRBJ2-3; 9 nucleotides line up with TRBD2. Germline V gives CDR1 MNHNS, CDR2 SASEGT. This CDR3 spans 15 amino acids. The V segment lost 5 bases and the J segment 5 bases; nucleotides outside the gene matches: 8. CDR3 nucleotide sequence: TGTGCCAGCAGTTTAGGCGGGAGGGATGGAGATACGCAGTATTTT. This codes for CASSLGGRDGDTQYF.

V gene TRBV27 combines with J gene TRBJ1-4; the D gene is possibly TRBD1 (5 bases). Trimming took off 5 bases at V and 8 bases at J, with 12 bases between the two ends. The CDR3 is made up of 13 amino acids. CDR1 MNHEY and CDR2 SMNVEV come from the germline V gene (reference sequence). This CDR3 reads CASSGGLDEKLFF. The CDR3 bases are TGTGCCAGCAGTGGGGGACTTGACGAAAAACTGTTTTTT.

The J gene is TRBJ2-3, the V gene TRBV5-6; D is ambiguous. Germline CDR1 and CDR2: SGHDT and YYEEEE. CDR3 length equals 11 residues. Between the trimmed V and J ends, which lost 2 bases and 6 bases, there was a span of 4 bases. CDR3 protein: CASSLADTQYF. CDR3 DNA: TGTGCCAGCAGCTTAGCGGATACGCAGTATTTT.

The chain carries TRBV7-9 and TRBJ1-1; D is unclear. V was trimmed by 5 bases and J by 6 bases, leaving 7 bases between them. The length of the CDR3 is 11 residues. Germline V CDR1 and CDR2: SEHNR, FQNEAQ (reference sequence). DNA for the CDR3: TGTGCCAGCAGCCAACTGGCTGAAGCTTTCTTT. Encoded protein: CASSQLAEAFF.

The V gene is TRBV6-1, the J gene TRBJ1-2; 7 positions agree with TRBD1. The CDR3 totals 14 residues. Germline V gives CDR1 MNHNS, CDR2 SASEGT. With V trimmed by 5 bases and J by 4 bases, 7 bases remained unmatched. The CDR3 loop is CASSTETGRYGYTF. CDR3 nucleotide sequence: TGTGCCAGCAGTACAGAGACAGGGCGCTATGGCTACACCTTC.